This T cell receptor (beta chain) was documented in a study of OX40 agonist ivuxolimab in advanced cancers. Germline V CDR1 and CDR2: MNHNY, SVGAGI (reference sequence). The CDR3 runs to 12 residues. The V end was cut by 5 bases, the J end by 7 bases, with 9 bases between. The table came from immunoSEQ multiplex PCR; TCRdb's copy has only in-frame clones and leaves some out. There are 99,000 or so clones in the sample; about 91% occur only once, and about 0.31% lies in the top ten. Blood samples were obtained at baseline, cycle 4 day 1, and cycle 7 day 1. J is TRBJ2-1 and V is TRBV6-6; D is ambiguous. This TCR came from an adult with an advanced solid tumor such as melanoma, head and neck, liver or kidney cancer. The input for sequencing was CD4+ or CD8+ T cells sorted from blood, taken in a trial of the OX40 agonist ivuxolimab. DNA for the CDR3: TGTGCCAGCAGTCCTGGACGAAATGAGCAGTTCTTC. Its protein is CASSPGRNEQFF.